This T cell receptor beta chain was sequenced for a study of cytomegalovirus exposure and HLA in healthy donors. Study-level information: In a later analysis, the 120 or so validation repertoires were reported to have used the same platform as the roughly 600 first-cohort repertoires.

The study's findings and limits: It was 164 TCR beta chains that were listed as cytomegalovirus-associated. Confirmation was obtained in vitro that a few CMV-associated chains are specific for CMV antigens.

Germline V lookup: CDR1 ENHRY, CDR2 SYGVKD. Trimming cost V 10 bases and J 4 bases, with 19 bases left between them. The CDR3 length is 14 residues. The table came from immunoSEQ multiplex PCR; TCRdb's copy has only in-frame clones and leaves some out. The repertoire has about 130,000 clones, 89% of them found once; the top ten carry over 1%. While the first cohort had some 700 subjects, the donors belonged to the separate validation cohort of roughly 120 subjects. As regards this clone: What it binds is unknown.

The V gene is TRBV10-3, the J gene TRBJ1-2; D is unclear. The sample was PBMCs. The source of this sequence is a woman aged 18-35 years in good health and CMV-seronegative. This CDR3 is CATESGGLPYGYTF. As DNA, the CDR3 is TGTGCCACCGAGTCCGGTGGGCTACCCTATGGCTACACCTTC.